Below are 21 T cell receptor beta chains sequenced from a single sample in a study of cytomegalovirus exposure and HLA in healthy donors. Sequencing used immunoSEQ multiplex PCR; TCRdb keeps in-frame clones, though not all of them. Of about 160,000 clones detected, roughly 96% appear once; the ten largest clones hold 0.8% to 0.95%. Material for sequencing was PBMCs. The origin of the receptors is a woman aged 18 to 35 in good health and CMV-seronegative.

The chain has TRBV7-3 and TRBJ1-4; the D is unclear. The germline gives CDR1 SGHTA, CDR2 FQGTGA. The V gene lost 1 base and the J gene lost 8 bases, with 8 bases spanning the gap. The CDR3 sequence is 13 residues long. As DNA, the CDR3 is TGTGCCAGCAGCTTAAAAGTGGGCGAAAAACTGTTTTTT. This translates into CASSLKVGEKLFF.

This clone was observed once. The rearrangement links TRBV29-1 to TRBJ2-1; TRBD1 is a possible D gene (5 bases). V lost 7 bases to trimming and J lost 0 bases, with 13 bases between them. The CDR3 runs 14 residues. From germline, CDR1 is SQVTM and CDR2 ANQGSEA. CDR3 nucleotides: TGCAGCGCATCGGACACCTCCTCCTACAATGAGCAGTTCTTC. Protein: CSASDTSSYNEQFF.

The chain is built from TRBV5-1 and TRBJ1-1; no clear D. The CDR3 covers 14 residues. V was pared by 0 bases and J by 5 bases, with 11 bases between. Germline V gene data show CDR1 as SGHRS and CDR2 as YFSETQ. The chain's CDR3 is CASSLGLGGTEAFF. CDR3 nucleotide sequence: TGCGCCAGCAGCTTGGGACTCGGAGGAACTGAAGCTTTCTTT.

This clone came up once. The chain uses TRBV27 and TRBJ2-7, with 12 positions matching TRBD2. V shed 5 bases and J 7 bases; nucleotides not matched to a gene: 9. Germline V lookup: CDR1 MNHEY, CDR2 SMNVEV (reference sequence). This CDR3 spans 15 amino acids. In nucleotides, the CDR3 is TGTGCCAGCAGTATCTTGACTAGCGGGGGTTGGGAGCAGTACTTC. This translates into CASSILTSGGWEQYF.

The V gene is TRBV7-2, the J gene TRBJ2-4, with TRBD2 identical over 13 bases. Germline CDR1 SGHTA, CDR2 FQGNSA. J lost 7 bases, V lost 5 bases, and 11 bases had no gene match. The CDR3 extends over 17 amino acids. CDR3 sequence: CASSAGTSGGAGNIQYF. CDR3 coding DNA: TGTGCCAGCAGCGCCGGCACTAGCGGGGGGGCCGGGAACATTCAGTACTTC.

The chain combines TRBV5-4 with TRBJ1-2; 7 nucleotides line up with TRBD1. Per germline, CDR1 SGHNT and CDR2 YYREEE (reference sequence). The CDR3 runs 16 residues. Losses at the gene ends were 0 bases for V and 8 bases for J; bases not matched to a gene: 13. The CDR3 spells CASSLGDSGRANGYTF. CDR3 DNA sequence: TGTGCCAGCAGCTTGGGGGACAGTGGAAGGGCCAACGGCTACACCTTC.

V and J are TRBV7-9 and TRBJ1-4; TRBD1 agrees at 7 bases. Trimming cost V 3 bases and J 8 bases; bases outside gene matches: 12. The V gene's germline CDR1 is SEHNR and CDR2 FQNEAQ (reference sequence). This CDR3 has 16 amino acids. The chain's CDR3 is CASSFHRGSAGEKLFF. The CDR3 region has the DNA TGTGCCAGCAGCTTTCACAGGGGATCGGCAGGAGAAAAACTGTTTTTT.

The chain couples TRBV19 to TRBJ1-1; 10 bases map to TRBD1. Germline trimming cut 3 bases from V and 3 bases from J; bases unmatched to any gene: 7. The CDR3 is made up of 16 amino acids. The germline gives CDR1 LNHDA, CDR2 SQIVND (reference sequence). The CDR3 DNA follows: TGTGCCAGTAGTATGGGCGACAGGGGGCTTTACACTGAAGCTTTCTTT. Protein sequence: CASSMGDRGLYTEAFF.

This chain joins TRBV6-1 and TRBJ2-7; 9 nucleotides align to TRBD2. Per the germline V gene, CDR1 is MNHNS and CDR2 is SASEGT. This CDR3 has 15 amino acids. The V and J ends lost 1 base and 5 bases, in that order; junction bases with no gene match: 6. The CDR3 here is CASSEGLAGRNEQYF. The DNA for the CDR3 is TGTGCCAGCAGTGAAGGCCTAGCGGGGAGGAACGAGCAGTACTTC.

This chain joins TRBV5-4 and TRBJ2-7, with 7 bases lining up with TRBD1. V gave up 4 bases and J gave up 2 bases; unmatched junction bases: 9. The CDR3 runs to 15 residues. Germline assignment: CDR1 SGHNT and CDR2 YYREEE (reference sequence). CDR3 DNA: TGTGCCAGCAGCCCGGGACAGTTCGGAACCTACGAGCAGTACTTC. Translating gives CASSPGQFGTYEQYF.

This clone was seen only once. The chain employs TRBV6-1 and TRBJ1-2; 8 bases fit TRBD1. The CDR3 contains 15 residues. CDR1 is MNHNS and CDR2 is SASEGT in the germline V gene. J was trimmed by 1 base and V by 6 bases; bases with no gene match: 7. The CDR3 spells CASSRVDRVNYGYTF. The CDR3 nucleotides are TGTGCCAGCAGCCGCGTGGACAGGGTTAACTATGGCTACACCTTC.

V is TRBV5-5 and J is TRBJ1-4; 10 positions match TRBD1. V trimming: 6 bases; J trimming: 1 base; junction bases outside the gene matches: 15. CDR1 is SGHKS, CDR2 YYEKEE, per germline (reference sequence). This CDR3 contains 19 residues. This chain's CDR3 is CASTPGRTGGGGTNEKLFF. The CDR3 nucleotides read TGTGCCAGCACCCCCGGGCGGACAGGGGGAGGAGGAACTAATGAAAAACTGTTTTTT.

In its sample, this clone was seen once. Distinct nucleotide sequences in the sample also encode this CDR3. The genes are TRBV6-1 and TRBJ2-7, with TRBD1 matching 7 bases. The germline CDR1 and CDR2 sequences are MNHNS and SASEGT. After removal of 2 bases from V and 0 bases from J, the junction contained 4 bases not matched to a gene. This CDR3 spans 15 amino acids. CDR3 sequence (DNA): TGTGCCAGCAGTGAACGGGCAGGGGGCTCCTACGAGCAGTACTTC. Protein: CASSERAGGSYEQYF.

The chain links TRBV5-1 to TRBJ2-4, with 7 bases fitting TRBD2. There are 18 residues in the CDR3. The J segment lost 2 bases and the V segment lost 9 bases, leaving 20 bases of the junction unmatched. Per germline, CDR1 SGHRS and CDR2 YFSETQ. CDR3 sequence (DNA): TGCGCCAACAATCGGTTTCAGCAGGGAGGGAGTTCCAAAAACATTCAGTACTTC. Translated: CANNRFQQGGSSKNIQYF.

This clone appeared once. The chain couples TRBV19 to TRBJ1-1; 7 bases agree with TRBD1. J gave up 7 bases and V 6 bases, and 5 bases lay outside the gene matches. The CDR3 spans 12 residues. Germline V CDR1 and CDR2: LNHDA, SQIVND (reference sequence). The CDR3 region has the DNA TGTGCCAGTAGCCCCGACAGGGTTGAAGCTTTCTTT. It codes for CASSPDRVEAFF.

The chain is built from TRBV7-8 and TRBJ2-5, with TRBD1 matching over 10 bases. Germline trimming cut 1 base from V and 3 bases from J; bases unmatched to any gene: 8. This CDR3 region has 17 residues. The germline V gene encodes CDR1 SGHVS and CDR2 FQNEAQ. The CDR3 region has the DNA TGTGCCAGCAGCTTAGTTGTGGGGACAGGGGCGAAAGAGACCCAGTACTTC. Encoded protein: CASSLVVGTGAKETQYF.

This rearrangement joins TRBV19 to TRBJ1-4; 8 bases match TRBD1. Germline values: CDR1 LNHDA, CDR2 SQIVND (reference sequence). V lost 4 bases and J lost 8; bases outside the gene matches: 12. The CDR3 is 16 residues long. This chain's CDR3 is CASSTAPGTGEEKLFF. The CDR3 bases are TGTGCCAGTAGTACCGCACCCGGGACAGGAGAAGAAAAACTGTTTTTT.

The chain links TRBV7-3 to TRBJ1-2; tentatively, D is TRBD1 (6 bases). The germline V gene encodes CDR1 SGHTA and CDR2 FQGTGA. The V end was cut by 1 base, the J end by 8 bases, with 11 bases between. This CDR3 is built from 13 residues. This chain's CDR3 is CASSLNAGDGYTF. Here the CDR3 DNA reads TGTGCCAGCAGCTTAAACGCAGGGGACGGCTACACCTTC.

The chain uses TRBV19 and TRBJ1-5; perhaps TRBD1 as D (5 bases). In germline, CDR1 is LNHDA, CDR2 SQIVND (reference sequence). The ends were cut back, 7 bases at V and 3 bases at J, with 10 bases in the middle. This CDR3 contains 13 residues. The CDR3 is CASMGGNNQPQHF. CDR3 nucleotides: TGTGCCAGTATGGGGGGGAACAATCAGCCCCAGCATTTT.

This rearrangement joins TRBV9 to TRBJ1-2, with TRBD1 as a possible D gene (5 bases). Trimming removed 0 bases at V and 4 bases at J, with 19 bases between. The CDR3 is 17 residues long. CDR1 and CDR2 from the germline V gene are SGDLS and YYNGEE. CDR3 amino acids: CASSVVSSPGLGYGYTF. CDR3 DNA sequence: TGTGCCAGCAGCGTAGTGTCTTCGCCAGGGCTGGGCTATGGCTACACCTTC.

V usage is TRBV7-8 and J usage is TRBJ2-3; 8 positions match TRBD2. Losses at the gene ends were 5 bases for V and 5 bases for J; bases not matched to a gene: 12. This CDR3 spans 16 amino acids. The germline V gene has CDR1 SGHVS and CDR2 FQNEAQ. The CDR3, as DNA: TGTGCCAGCAGCCCACTGACGGGGGGGATCAAAGATACGCAGTATTTT. It translates to CASSPLTGGIKDTQYF.